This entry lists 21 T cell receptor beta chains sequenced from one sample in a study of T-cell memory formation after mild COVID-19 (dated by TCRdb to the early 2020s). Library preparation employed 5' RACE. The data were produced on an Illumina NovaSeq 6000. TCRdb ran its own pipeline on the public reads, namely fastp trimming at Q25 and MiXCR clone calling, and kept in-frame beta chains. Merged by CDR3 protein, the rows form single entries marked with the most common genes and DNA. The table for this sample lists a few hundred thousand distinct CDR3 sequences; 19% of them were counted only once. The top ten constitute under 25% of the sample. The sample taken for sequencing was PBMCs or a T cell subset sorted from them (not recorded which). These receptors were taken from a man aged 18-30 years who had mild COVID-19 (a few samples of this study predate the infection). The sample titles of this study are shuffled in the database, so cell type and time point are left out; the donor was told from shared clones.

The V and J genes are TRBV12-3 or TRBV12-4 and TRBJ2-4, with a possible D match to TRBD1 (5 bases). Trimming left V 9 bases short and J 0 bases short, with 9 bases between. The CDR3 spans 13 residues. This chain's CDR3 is CASRGLAKNIQYF. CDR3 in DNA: TGTGCCAGTAGGGGCCTAGCCAAAAACATTCAGTACTTC.

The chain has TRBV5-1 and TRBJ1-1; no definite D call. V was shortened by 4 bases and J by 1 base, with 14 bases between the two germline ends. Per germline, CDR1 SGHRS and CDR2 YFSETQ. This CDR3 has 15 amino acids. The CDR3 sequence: CASSPNRVPNTEAFF. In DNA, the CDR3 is TGCGCCAGCAGCCCAAATAGGGTTCCGAACACTGAAGCTTTCTTT.

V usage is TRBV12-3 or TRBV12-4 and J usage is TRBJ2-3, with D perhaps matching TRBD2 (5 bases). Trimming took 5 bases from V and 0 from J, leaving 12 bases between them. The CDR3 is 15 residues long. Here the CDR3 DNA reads TGTGCCAGCAGTCGAGACACGGGGAGCACAGATACGCAGTATTTT. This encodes CASSRDTGSTDTQYF.

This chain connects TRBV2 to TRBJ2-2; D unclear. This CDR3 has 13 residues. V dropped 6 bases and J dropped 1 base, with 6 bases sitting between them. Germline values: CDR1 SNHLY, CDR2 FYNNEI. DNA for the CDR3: TGTGCCAGCAGCCGCCAGAACACCGGGGAGCTGTTTTTT. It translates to CASSRQNTGELFF.

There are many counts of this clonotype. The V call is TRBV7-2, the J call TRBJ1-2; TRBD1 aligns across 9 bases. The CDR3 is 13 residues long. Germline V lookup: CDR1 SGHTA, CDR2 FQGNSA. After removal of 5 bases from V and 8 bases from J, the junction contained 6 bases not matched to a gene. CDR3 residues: CASSATGGTGYTF. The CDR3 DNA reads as TGTGCCAGCAGCGCTACAGGGGGCACAGGCTACACCTTC.

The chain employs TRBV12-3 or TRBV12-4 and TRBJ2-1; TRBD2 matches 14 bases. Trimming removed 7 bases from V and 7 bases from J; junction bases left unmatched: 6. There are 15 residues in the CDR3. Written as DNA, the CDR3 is TGTGCCAGCACTGAGACTAGCGGGGGGGCAAATGAGCAGTTCTTC. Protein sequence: CASTETSGGANEQFF.

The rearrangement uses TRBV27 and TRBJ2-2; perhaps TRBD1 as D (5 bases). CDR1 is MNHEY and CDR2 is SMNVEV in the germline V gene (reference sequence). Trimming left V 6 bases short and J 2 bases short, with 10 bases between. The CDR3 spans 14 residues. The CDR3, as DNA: TGTGCCAGCAGCCCCGGACACAACACCGGGGAGCTGTTTTTT. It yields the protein CASSPGHNTGELFF.

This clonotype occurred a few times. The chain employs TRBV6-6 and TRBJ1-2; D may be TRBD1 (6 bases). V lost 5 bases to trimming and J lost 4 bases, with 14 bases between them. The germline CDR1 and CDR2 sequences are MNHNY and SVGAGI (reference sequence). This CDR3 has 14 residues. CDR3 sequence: CASSHQGLVYGYTF. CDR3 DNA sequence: TGTGCCAGCAGTCATCAGGGGTTGGTCTATGGCTACACCTTC.

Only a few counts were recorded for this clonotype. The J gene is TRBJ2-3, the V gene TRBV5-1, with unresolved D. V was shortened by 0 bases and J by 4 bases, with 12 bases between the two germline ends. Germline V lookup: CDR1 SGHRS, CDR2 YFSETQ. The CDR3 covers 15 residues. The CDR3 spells CASSLDPAAADTQYF. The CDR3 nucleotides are TGCGCCAGCAGCTTGGACCCCGCGGCCGCAGATACGCAGTATTTT.

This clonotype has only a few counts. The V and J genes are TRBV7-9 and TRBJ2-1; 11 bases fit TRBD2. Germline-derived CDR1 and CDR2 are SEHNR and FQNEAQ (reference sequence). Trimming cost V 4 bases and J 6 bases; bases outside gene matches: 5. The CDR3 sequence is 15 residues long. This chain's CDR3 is CASSYNSGGANEQFF. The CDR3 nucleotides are TGTGCCAGCAGCTACAATAGCGGGGGGGCCAATGAGCAGTTCTTC.

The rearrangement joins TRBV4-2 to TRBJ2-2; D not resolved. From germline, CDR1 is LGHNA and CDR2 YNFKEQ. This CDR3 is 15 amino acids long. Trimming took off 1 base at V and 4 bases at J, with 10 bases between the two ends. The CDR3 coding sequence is TGTGCCAGCAGCCAAGTGTCCGGGTCCACCGGGGAGCTGTTTTTT. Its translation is CASSQVSGSTGELFF.

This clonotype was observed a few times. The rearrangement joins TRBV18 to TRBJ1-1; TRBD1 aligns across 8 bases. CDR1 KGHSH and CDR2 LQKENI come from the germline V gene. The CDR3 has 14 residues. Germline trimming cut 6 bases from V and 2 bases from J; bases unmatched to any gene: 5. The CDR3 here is CASSRDRSNTEAFF. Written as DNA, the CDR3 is TGTGCCAGCTCTCGGGACAGGAGTAACACTGAAGCTTTCTTT.

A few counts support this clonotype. In nucleotides, the CDR3 is TGTGCCAGCAGCTATATAGACAGGGTTGGTGGCTACACCTTC. Encoded protein: CASSYIDRVGGYTF. The rearrangement uses TRBV7-2 and TRBJ1-2; 7 bases line up with TRBD1. The germline CDR1 and CDR2 sequences are SGHTA and FQGNSA. Losses at the gene ends were 4 bases for V and 7 bases for J; bases not matched to a gene: 9. The CDR3 covers 14 residues.

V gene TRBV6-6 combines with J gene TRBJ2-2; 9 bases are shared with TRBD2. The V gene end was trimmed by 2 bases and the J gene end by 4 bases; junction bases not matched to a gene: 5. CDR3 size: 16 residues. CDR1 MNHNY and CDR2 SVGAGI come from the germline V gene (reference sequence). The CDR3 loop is CASSYRAGGRTGELFF. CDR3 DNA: TGTGCCAGCAGTTACAGGGCGGGGGGGCGCACCGGGGAGCTGTTTTTT.

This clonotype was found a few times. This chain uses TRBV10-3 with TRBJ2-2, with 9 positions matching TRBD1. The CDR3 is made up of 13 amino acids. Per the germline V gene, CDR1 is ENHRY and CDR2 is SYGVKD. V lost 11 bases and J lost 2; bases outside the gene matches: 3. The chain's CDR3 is CALQGANTGELFF. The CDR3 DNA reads TGTGCCTTACAGGGGGCCAACACCGGGGAGCTGTTTTTT.

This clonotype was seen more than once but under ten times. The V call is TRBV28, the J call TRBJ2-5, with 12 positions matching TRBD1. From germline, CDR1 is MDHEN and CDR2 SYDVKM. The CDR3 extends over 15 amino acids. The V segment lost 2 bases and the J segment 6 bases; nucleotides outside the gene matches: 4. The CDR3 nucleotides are TGTGCCAGCAGTTTAGGGGGACAGGGGGCAAAGACCCAGTACTTC. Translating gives CASSLGGQGAKTQYF.

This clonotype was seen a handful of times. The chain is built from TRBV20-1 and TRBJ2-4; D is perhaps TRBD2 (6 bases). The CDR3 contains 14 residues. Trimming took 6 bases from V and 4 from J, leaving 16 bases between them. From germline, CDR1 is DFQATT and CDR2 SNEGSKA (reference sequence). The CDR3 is CSANPGTLKNIQYF. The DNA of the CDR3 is TGCAGTGCGAACCCCGGGACTCTAAAAAACATTCAGTACTTC.

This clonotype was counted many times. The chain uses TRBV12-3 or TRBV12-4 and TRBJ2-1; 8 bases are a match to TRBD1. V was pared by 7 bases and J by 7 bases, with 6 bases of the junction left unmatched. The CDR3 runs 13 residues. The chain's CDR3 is CASTQTGVNEQFF. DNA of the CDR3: TGTGCCAGCACCCAGACAGGGGTGAATGAGCAGTTCTTC.

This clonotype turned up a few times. The CDR3 nucleotides read TGCAGCGCTGCGGGGTTCCCCCTCACAGATACGCAGTATTTT. The encoded protein is CSAAGFPLTDTQYF. The rearrangement links TRBV29-1 to TRBJ2-3, with a tentative D call TRBD2 (6 bases). The CDR3 totals 14 residues. Germline-derived CDR1 and CDR2 are SQVTM and ANQGSEA. Between the trimmed V and J ends, which lost 7 bases and 2 bases, there was a span of 16 bases.

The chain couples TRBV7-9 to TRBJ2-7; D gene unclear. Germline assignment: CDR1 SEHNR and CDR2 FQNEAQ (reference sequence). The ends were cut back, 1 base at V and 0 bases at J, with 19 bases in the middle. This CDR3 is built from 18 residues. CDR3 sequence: CASSLEPALARSSYEQYF. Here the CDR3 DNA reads TGTGCCAGCAGCTTAGAACCCGCCCTGGCGCGGAGCTCCTACGAGCAGTACTTC.

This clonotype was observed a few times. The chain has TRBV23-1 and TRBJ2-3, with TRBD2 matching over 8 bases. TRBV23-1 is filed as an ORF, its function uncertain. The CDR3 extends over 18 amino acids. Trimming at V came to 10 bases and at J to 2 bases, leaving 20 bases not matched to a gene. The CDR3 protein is CANRLRGGQAGVTDTQYF. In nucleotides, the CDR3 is TGCGCCAACCGGCTGAGGGGAGGTCAAGCGGGGGTCACAGATACGCAGTATTTT.